What follows is one T cell receptor beta chain and its context. This clone occurred a few times. Its target antigen remains unknown. No base qualities exist here, and no much larger clone lies one base off it. The collaborating institutions used their own protocols to collect whole blood in K2EDTA tubes. For TCRbeta analysis, collaborator samples were shipped as frozen whole blood, as isolated PBMCs, or as DNA extracted from either sample type. TCRbeta CDR3 regions were amplified from genomic DNA using the immunoSEQ Assay, a bias-controlled multiplex PCR. Concerning the study's data processing: Within the assay, amplification of reference gene primers was used to estimate how many nucleated cells each sample contained. Sequence reads were collapsed and filtered to measure the absolute abundance of every unique TCRbeta CDR3 rearrangement. Productive Simpson clonality was computed per sample as the square root of Simpson's diversity index over productive rearrangements. TCRdb took this table from immuneACCESS and kept in-frame rearrangements with V and J called. Such tables lack part of the clones; where checked against another copy, unresolved V genes explain under half of the gap, and the rest is unexplained. V and J calls plus clone size are reproduced from that table; the DNA served to infer D and trimming. The table for this sample lists 40,000 or so clones; roughly nine tenths of them were counted only once. Together, the top ten hold 15% to 19% of the sample.

The data derive from a study of blood T cell repertoires in COVID-19 (dated by TCRdb to the early 2020s). In the study overall: Samples from collaborators originated in the United States, Italy and Spain and spanned both the acute and convalescent phases of COVID-19. Deeply sampled blood TCRbeta repertoires from subjects exposed to, actively infected with, or recovered from COVID-19 were included in the dataset. A freely available public database, intended as a resource for researchers studying the immune response to SARS-CoV-2, is where the repertoires were released. Where HLA class I and class II types were available, the types were taken from metadata supplied by the sample provider, not from assay-based typing. A de-identified subject ID, COVID-19 status, age in years and sex were almost always included in the sample metadata. The samples were drawn from two sources: the first 160 participants of the ongoing ImmuneRACE study, and 950 to 1,500 subjects contributed by 6 global collaborators. The prospective study material was composed of cDNA or gDNA derived from T cells, B-cell-depleted T cells, or PBMCs.

Spanning cysteine to phenylalanine, the CDR3 consists of 12 amino acids. Just CDR3 DNA is preserved here, 36 bases in frame from base 1. V is shortened by 3 bases, J by 3 bases, and the region joining them spans 7 bases. The germline V gene (reference sequence) provides CDR1 SGHKS and CDR2 YYEKEE. Study-wide findings and limitations: How much clinical and demographic metadata was included differed by source and by participant, and the metadata was provided uncurated.

The V and J segments used are TRBV5-5 and TRBJ2-7; the D segment could be TRBD1, given 5 matching bases. This receptor was obtained from a woman in her twenties or thirties in a cohort sampled during active COVID-19. The sequenced sample was peripheral blood. Read as DNA, the sequence is TGTGCCAGCAGCTCGGACAACTACGAGCAGTACTTC. Translated, this gives CASSSDNYEQYF. The full variable domain, with segments outside the CDR3 supplied by the reference TRBV5-5 and TRBJ2-7 proteins, appears as DAGVTQSPTHLIKTRGQQVTLRCSPISGHKSVSWYQQVLGQGPQFIFQYYEKEERGRGNFPDRFSARQFPNYSSELNVNALLLGDSALYLCASSSDNYEQYFGPGTRLTVT.